This entry features one T cell receptor (beta chain) sequence. Its antigen remains unknown. V was clipped by 1 base and J by 6 bases, with 14 bases between them. The CDR3 spans 15 residues. The germline V gene encodes CDR1 LNHNV and CDR2 YYDKDF (reference sequence). This sample stems from a study of shared clonotypes between healthy human individuals. Study details: Samples came from a couple of female and three male donors aged 18 to 49.

Replicate PCRs for unsorted PBMC used around 270 ng DNA (roughly 29,000 T cell genomes). Repertoires were generated with immunoSEQ multiplex PCR, while TCRdb's copy carries only in-frame clones and drops some. Of around 430,000 clones in the sample, more than 75% are singletons; the top ten hold approximately 13%. Findings and caveats of the study: Sampling covered nothing but blood. Tissue TCR repertoires likely differ from those found in blood.

The origin of this receptor is a middle-aged woman in good health. Some clones in this sample may be carry-over from other donors' samples. Sequenced: PBMCs. V usage is TRBV15 and J usage is TRBJ2-3; D not certain. CDR3 region: CATSRVPVSHDTQYF. Here the CDR3 DNA reads TGTGCCACCAGCAGAGTTCCCGTGTCTCATGATACGCAGTATTTT. The full variable domain, its missing parts supplied by reference TRBV15 and TRBJ2-3, is DAMVIQNPRYQVTQFGKPVTLSCSQTLNHNVMYWYQQKSSQAPKLLFHYYDKDFNNEADTPDNFQSRRPNTSFCFLDIRSPGLGDTAMYLCATSRVPVSHDTQYFGPGTRLTVL.